These T cell receptor beta chains were read from a single sample in a study of shared clonotypes between healthy human individuals. TCRdb keeps only in-frame clones here, not all; method: immunoSEQ multiplex PCR. The repertoire holds fewer than 1.4 million clones, with 78% as singletons. Sequencing was carried out using memory CD4+ T cells from PBMCs. These receptors were taken from a man younger than 30 in good health. Some clones in this sample may be carry-over from other donors' samples. The CDR3 runs from the conserved cysteine through the conserved F or W. A D gene is named only where the DNA matches it firmly. Clone size is stated in some rows and not others, as once, few, many or a class when expanded.

few	TRBV7-3	TRBJ1-1	-	TGTGCCAGCAGCCACCGCACAAACCGGAACACTGAAGCTTTCTTT	CASSHRTNRNTEAFF
-	TRBV7-2	TRBJ1-1	-	TGTGCCAGCAGCCGAGGTCCGGGATCGAACACTGAAGCTTTCTTT	CASSRGPGSNTEAFF
many	TRBV6-1	TRBJ1-2	-	TGTGCGACCACGTGGGGGCCCTCCTATGGCTACACCTTC	CATTWGPSYGYTF
few	TRBV28	TRBJ2-7	TRBD2	TGTGCCAGCAGTCACCCCGGCGGACGGGAGGGGGGTCCCTACGAGCAGTACTTC	CASSHPGGREGGPYEQYF
-	TRBV29-1	TRBJ2-1	TRBD2	TGCAGCGTTCCACCGACTAGCGGGGTAAACAATGAGCAGTTCTTC	CSVPPTSGVNNEQFF
-	TRBV4-2	TRBJ1-4	-	TGTGCCAGCAGCCAAGCGTTTAAACCGAGGCTAGCAACTAATGAAAAACTGTTTTTT	CASSQAFKPRLATNEKLFF
-	TRBV6-4	TRBJ2-1	TRBD2	TGTGCCAGCAGTCCCCGGGGACTAGCGGGAGCGGGTGAGCAGTTCTTC	CASSPRGLAGAGEQFF
-	TRBV7-9	TRBJ2-1	TRBD2	TGTGCCAGCAGCTTGTTCGCGGGAGGGGTCTACAATGAGCAGTTCTTC	CASSLFAGGVYNEQFF
few	TRBV18	TRBJ1-1	-	TGTGCCAGCTCACCTTCCAGGGTGACCACTGAAGCTTTCTTT	CASSPSRVTTEAFF
-	TRBV5-1	TRBJ1-1	-	TGCGCCAGCAGCTTCAGGCAAAACACTGAAGCTTTCTTT	CASSFRQNTEAFF
-	TRBV11-3	TRBJ2-5	-	TGTGCCAGCAGCTTAGTTTCGGGGGTCCAAGAGACCCAGTACTTC	CASSLVSGVQETQYF
-	TRBV14	TRBJ2-7	-	TGTGCCAGCAGCCGGGCGGGACCGTTCTACGAGCAGTACTTC	CASSRAGPFYEQYF
-	TRBV27	TRBJ2-1	TRBD2	TGTGCCAGCAGTATCCGACTAGCGGGAGGGCCCAGTCGCAATGAGCAGTTCTTC	CASSIRLAGGPSRNEQFF
-	TRBV25-1	TRBJ2-3	TRBD2	TGTGCCAGCAGTGAATTCCCAGCGGGAGGCCCCACAGATACGCAGTATTTT	CASSEFPAGGPTDTQYF
few	TRBV30	TRBJ1-1	-	TGTGCCTGGAGTGGACAGGCAAACACTGAAGCTTTCTTT	CAWSGQANTEAFF
-	TRBV7-2	TRBJ2-7	TRBD1	TGTGCCAGCAGCCGCACCGGGACAGCTGCCTACGAGCAGTACTTC	CASSRTGTAAYEQYF
-	TRBV7-9	TRBJ2-7	-	TGTGCCAGCAGCCCCCCTGGCGGTTCCTACGAGCAGTACTTC	CASSPPGGSYEQYF
-	TRBV10-3	TRBJ1-5	-	TGTGCCATCAGTGTCAGGATCAATCAGCCCCAGCATTTT	CAISVRINQPQHF
-	TRBV7-9	TRBJ1-4	-	TGTGCCAGCAGCGTCGGGCGGGATGAAAAACTGTTTTTT	CASSVGRDEKLFF
once	TRBV28	TRBJ1-1	TRBD1	TGTGCCAGCAGTCTTACGGGACAGGGGTACACTGAAGCTTTCTTT	CASSLTGQGYTEAFF
-	TRBV9	TRBJ2-7	TRBD2	TGTGCCAGCAGCGAAAACTTAGCGGGAGGGCTCTACGAGCAGTACTTC	CASSENLAGGLYEQYF
-	TRBV18	TRBJ2-7	-	TGTGCCAGCTCACGAAACCCGGGGAAATACGAGCAGTACTTC	CASSRNPGKYEQYF